This T cell receptor beta chain is drawn from a study of blood T cell repertoires in COVID-19. Across the whole study: Some COVID-19 samples were acute and others convalescent; all came from the United States, Italy and Spain.

How the authors handled the data: Cell counts per sample came from amplifying reference gene primers. Sequenced by immunoSEQ multiplex PCR; TCRdb stores in-frame clones only, minus some. V and J calls plus clone size are reproduced from that table; the DNA served to infer D and trimming. The repertoire has 100,000 to 150,000 clones, 70% to 85% of them found once; the top ten carry 16%. Sequencing was carried out using peripheral blood. This TCR was sampled from a woman aged 45-65 years with acute or convalescent COVID-19.

In DNA, the CDR3 is TGTGCCAGCAGCGTCTCCCTTGGACAGGGTCCCGAAAAACTGTTTTTT. Translation gives CASSVSLGQGPEKLFF. The genes are TRBV9 and TRBJ1-4, with 8 bases matching TRBD1. CDR3 size: 16 residues. From germline, CDR1 is SGDLS and CDR2 YYNGEE. After removal of 2 bases from V and 8 bases from J, the junction contained 11 bases not matched to a gene.